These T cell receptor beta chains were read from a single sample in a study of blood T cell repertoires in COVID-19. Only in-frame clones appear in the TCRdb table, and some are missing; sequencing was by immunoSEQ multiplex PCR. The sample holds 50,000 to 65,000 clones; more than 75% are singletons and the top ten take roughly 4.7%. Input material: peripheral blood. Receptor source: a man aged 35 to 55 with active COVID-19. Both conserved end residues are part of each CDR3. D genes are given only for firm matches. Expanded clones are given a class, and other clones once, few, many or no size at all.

cdr3_nt: TGCGCCAGCAGCCCCGGGACTAGCGCTAACAATGAGCAGTTCTTC
cdr3_aa: CASSPGTSANNEQFF
v_call: TRBV4-1
cdr3_length: 15
j_call: TRBJ2-1
clone_size: -
d_call: TRBD2

cdr3_nt: TGTGCCAGTAGAAGGGCCGGCGGGGTAGAGGTGGGGACCCAGTACTTC
cdr3_aa: CASRRAGGVEVGTQYF
v_call: TRBV19
cdr3_length: 16
j_call: TRBJ2-5
clone_size: -
d_call: -

cdr3_nt: TGCGCCAGCAGCCCCGGACAGGCGGCAGATACGCAGTATTTT
cdr3_aa: CASSPGQAADTQYF
v_call: TRBV5-1
cdr3_length: 14
j_call: TRBJ2-3
clone_size: -
d_call: TRBD1

cdr3_nt: TGTGCCTGGGACCTGGACAGGGGGGGCGACGAGCAGTACTTC
cdr3_aa: CAWDLDRGGDEQYF
v_call: TRBV30
cdr3_length: 14
j_call: TRBJ2-7
clone_size: -
d_call: TRBD1

cdr3_nt: TGTGCCAGCAGCTTAAGTCTAGCGGCAGATACGCAGTATTTT
cdr3_aa: CASSLSLAADTQYF
v_call: TRBV7-3
cdr3_length: 14
j_call: TRBJ2-3
clone_size: -
d_call: TRBD2

cdr3_nt: TGTGCCAGCAGCCAGAGCGGGAGGGCCGTCTACAATGAGCAGTTCTTC
cdr3_aa: CASSQSGRAVYNEQFF
v_call: TRBV9
cdr3_length: 16
j_call: TRBJ2-1
clone_size: -
d_call: TRBD2

cdr3_nt: TGTGCCAGCACCAAAAGGGGGGGTGGCAATGAGCAGTTCTTC
cdr3_aa: CASTKRGGGNEQFF
v_call: TRBV11-2
cdr3_length: 14
j_call: TRBJ2-1
clone_size: -
d_call: -

cdr3_nt: TGCGCCAGCAGCTTGGGACTAGCGGGAGTTCGGGCAGATACGCAGTATTTT
cdr3_aa: CASSLGLAGVRADTQYF
v_call: TRBV5-1
cdr3_length: 17
j_call: TRBJ2-3
clone_size: -
d_call: TRBD2

cdr3_nt: TGCAGTACGAGTCGGGGAAACACCATATATTTT
cdr3_aa: CSTSRGNTIYF
v_call: TRBV20-1
cdr3_length: 11
j_call: TRBJ1-3
clone_size: few
d_call: -

cdr3_nt: TGTGCCACATCCGGACTAGTCAACGAGCAGTACTTC
cdr3_aa: CATSGLVNEQYF
v_call: TRBV27
cdr3_length: 12
j_call: TRBJ2-7
clone_size: -
d_call: TRBD2

cdr3_nt: TGTGCCAGCAGTTACGCAGCCCTGGACAGACAAGAGACCCAGTACTTC
cdr3_aa: CASSYAALDRQETQYF
v_call: TRBV6-5
cdr3_length: 16
j_call: TRBJ2-5
clone_size: -
d_call: -

cdr3_nt: TGTGCCAGCAGTCGAACTTCAGAGGTTTACGAGCAGTACTTC
cdr3_aa: CASSRTSEVYEQYF
v_call: TRBV6-2/TRBV6-3
cdr3_length: 14
j_call: TRBJ2-7
clone_size: -
d_call: -

cdr3_nt: TGTGCTAGTGGTTTCGATACTAGCGGGAGGGTCGGTAATGAGCAGTTCTTC
cdr3_aa: CASGFDTSGRVGNEQFF
v_call: TRBV12-5
cdr3_length: 17
j_call: TRBJ2-1
clone_size: -
d_call: TRBD2

cdr3_nt: TGCAGCGCTCGAACGTGGACAGACGGGACTAGCGGGAGGAGTTACGAGCAGTACTTC
cdr3_aa: CSARTWTDGTSGRSYEQYF
v_call: TRBV29-1
cdr3_length: 19
j_call: TRBJ2-7
clone_size: -
d_call: TRBD2

cdr3_nt: TGTGCCAGCACATTGGGACTAGCCCACAATGAGCAGTTCTTC
cdr3_aa: CASTLGLAHNEQFF
v_call: TRBV7-2
cdr3_length: 14
j_call: TRBJ2-1
clone_size: -
d_call: TRBD2

cdr3_nt: TGTGCCAGCACCGTAGCGGGAGCTGCGTACGAGCAGTACTTC
cdr3_aa: CASTVAGAAYEQYF
v_call: TRBV28
cdr3_length: 14
j_call: TRBJ2-7
clone_size: -
d_call: TRBD2

cdr3_nt: TGTGCCAGCAGTCCCACAGGGGGACTAGCCAAAAACATTCAGTACTTC
cdr3_aa: CASSPTGGLAKNIQYF
v_call: TRBV28
cdr3_length: 16
j_call: TRBJ2-4
clone_size: -
d_call: TRBD1

cdr3_nt: TGTGCCAGCAGTTTTTTAGCGGGAGACCTCTACGAGCAGTACTTC
cdr3_aa: CASSFLAGDLYEQYF
v_call: TRBV14
cdr3_length: 15
j_call: TRBJ2-7
clone_size: -
d_call: TRBD2

cdr3_nt: TGCAGCGTTGAAGAGCCTAGCGGGAGGTTCTACAATGAGCAGTTCTTC
cdr3_aa: CSVEEPSGRFYNEQFF
v_call: TRBV29-1
cdr3_length: 16
j_call: TRBJ2-1
clone_size: -
d_call: TRBD2

cdr3_nt: TGTGCCAGCAGCGTAGGAACAGGGAGCCACAATGAGCAGTTCTTC
cdr3_aa: CASSVGTGSHNEQFF
v_call: TRBV9
cdr3_length: 15
j_call: TRBJ2-1
clone_size: -
d_call: -

cdr3_nt: TGTGCCAGCAGCTTGGCCGGGAGGGCCCAGAATGAGCAGTTCTTC
cdr3_aa: CASSLAGRAQNEQFF
v_call: TRBV5-4
cdr3_length: 15
j_call: TRBJ2-1
clone_size: -
d_call: TRBD2

cdr3_nt: TGTGCCAGCAGTTTCACCAGGAAAAACATTCAGTACTTC
cdr3_aa: CASSFTRKNIQYF
v_call: TRBV12-3/TRBV12-4
cdr3_length: 13
j_call: TRBJ2-4
clone_size: -
d_call: -

cdr3_nt: TGTGCCAGCAGCCAAGACGGGACAGGGGGAAACACCATATATTTT
cdr3_aa: CASSQDGTGGNTIYF
v_call: TRBV3-1/TRBV3-2
cdr3_length: 15
j_call: TRBJ1-3
clone_size: -
d_call: TRBD1

cdr3_nt: TGCGCCAGTTCTCGGGGGGCGCGGGAGACCCAGTACTTC
cdr3_aa: CASSRGARETQYF
v_call: TRBV10-2
cdr3_length: 13
j_call: TRBJ2-5
clone_size: few
d_call: -

cdr3_nt: TGTGCCAGCAGTCAACCTATGACCCGACAGACCATGAACACTGAAGCTTTCTTT
cdr3_aa: CASSQPMTRQTMNTEAFF
v_call: TRBV28
cdr3_length: 18
j_call: TRBJ1-1
clone_size: -
d_call: -

cdr3_nt: TGTGCCAGCAGACAGGGGGCTGAGGACGAGCAGTACTTC
cdr3_aa: CASRQGAEDEQYF
v_call: TRBV12-3/TRBV12-4
cdr3_length: 13
j_call: TRBJ2-7
clone_size: few
d_call: TRBD1

cdr3_nt: TGTGCCAGCATTCCCCAAGGGGGCAGCCTCAATGAAGCTTTCTTT
cdr3_aa: CASIPQGGSLNEAFF
v_call: TRBV2
cdr3_length: 15
j_call: TRBJ1-1
clone_size: once
d_call: TRBD1

cdr3_nt: TGCGCCAGCAGCCAACGGACAGGCCGCACCTACGAGCAGTACTTC
cdr3_aa: CASSQRTGRTYEQYF
v_call: TRBV4-1
cdr3_length: 15
j_call: TRBJ2-7
clone_size: -
d_call: TRBD1

cdr3_nt: TGCGCCAGCAGCCAAGGGACTGATGAGTATTACGAGCAGTACTTC
cdr3_aa: CASSQGTDEYYEQYF
v_call: TRBV5-1
cdr3_length: 15
j_call: TRBJ2-7
clone_size: -
d_call: -

cdr3_nt: TGCAGCGTTACCTCGGGACACAGCAATCAGCCCCAGCATTTT
cdr3_aa: CSVTSGHSNQPQHF
v_call: TRBV29-1
cdr3_length: 14
j_call: TRBJ1-5
clone_size: -
d_call: -

cdr3_nt: TGTGCCAGTAGTATCTTCTTTACTAGCGCCCCACTTAATGGTAATGAGCAGTTCTTC
cdr3_aa: CASSIFFTSAPLNGNEQFF
v_call: TRBV19
cdr3_length: 19
j_call: TRBJ2-1
clone_size: -
d_call: TRBD2

cdr3_nt: TGTGCCAGCTCAAAGGGACAGGGACTCAATCAGCCCCAGCATTTT
cdr3_aa: CASSKGQGLNQPQHF
v_call: TRBV18
cdr3_length: 15
j_call: TRBJ1-5
clone_size: -
d_call: TRBD1

cdr3_nt: TGTGCCAGCGCTGGGCAGGGGAGGGACTTTTCCTACGAGCAGTACTTC
cdr3_aa: CASAGQGRDFSYEQYF
v_call: TRBV21-1
cdr3_length: 16
j_call: TRBJ2-7
clone_size: -
d_call: -

cdr3_nt: TGTGCCAGCTCACCACCGGGCCAAATTGGGGGCCGGAGCAATCAGCCCCAGCATTTT
cdr3_aa: CASSPPGQIGGRSNQPQHF
v_call: TRBV18
cdr3_length: 19
j_call: TRBJ1-5
clone_size: few
d_call: -

cdr3_nt: TGTGCCAGTAGTAGCGGGAGGGACTACAATGAGCAGTTCTTC
cdr3_aa: CASSSGRDYNEQFF
v_call: TRBV19
cdr3_length: 14
j_call: TRBJ2-1
clone_size: -
d_call: TRBD2

cdr3_nt: TGCGCCAGCAGCCCGACAGGGGCCGGTGGCTACACCTTC
cdr3_aa: CASSPTGAGGYTF
v_call: TRBV4-1
cdr3_length: 13
j_call: TRBJ1-2
clone_size: -
d_call: TRBD1

cdr3_nt: TGTGCCAGCAGTTTATGGGACAGGGGGCGAGATACGCAGTATTTT
cdr3_aa: CASSLWDRGRDTQYF
v_call: TRBV28
cdr3_length: 15
j_call: TRBJ2-3
clone_size: few
d_call: TRBD1

cdr3_nt: TGTGCCAGCAGCCCTTGGACGGGAGGGGAGACCCAGTACTTC
cdr3_aa: CASSPWTGGETQYF
v_call: TRBV3-1/TRBV3-2
cdr3_length: 14
j_call: TRBJ2-5
clone_size: -
d_call: TRBD2

cdr3_nt: TGTGCCAGCGGGCAGATTGGAAACACCATATATTTT
cdr3_aa: CASGQIGNTIYF
v_call: TRBV3-1/TRBV3-2
cdr3_length: 12
j_call: TRBJ1-3
clone_size: -
d_call: -

cdr3_nt: TGTGCCATCAGTGAGTCCGGCGGAACGAACACCGGGGAGCTGTTTTTT
cdr3_aa: CAISESGGTNTGELFF
v_call: TRBV10-3
cdr3_length: 16
j_call: TRBJ2-2
clone_size: once
d_call: -

cdr3_nt: TGTGCCAGCGGGACCGCGGGGTCAGAAGCTTTCTTT
cdr3_aa: CASGTAGSEAFF
v_call: TRBV2
cdr3_length: 12
j_call: TRBJ1-1
clone_size: -
d_call: -

cdr3_nt: TGTGCCACCCAAGCCGGGACTACCTCCTACGAGCAGTACTTC
cdr3_aa: CATQAGTTSYEQYF
v_call: TRBV2
cdr3_length: 14
j_call: TRBJ2-7
clone_size: -
d_call: TRBD2